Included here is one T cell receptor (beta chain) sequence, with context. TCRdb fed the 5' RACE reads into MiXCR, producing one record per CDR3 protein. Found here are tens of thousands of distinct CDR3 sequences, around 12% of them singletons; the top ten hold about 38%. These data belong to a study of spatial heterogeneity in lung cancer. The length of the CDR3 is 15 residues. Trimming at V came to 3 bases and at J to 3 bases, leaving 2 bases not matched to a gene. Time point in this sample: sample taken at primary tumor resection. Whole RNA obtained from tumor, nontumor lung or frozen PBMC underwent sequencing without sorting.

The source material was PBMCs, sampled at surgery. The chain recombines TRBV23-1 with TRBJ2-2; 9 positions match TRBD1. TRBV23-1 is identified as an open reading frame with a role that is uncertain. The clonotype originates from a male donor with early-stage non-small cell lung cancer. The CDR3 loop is CASSHGQGYTGELFF. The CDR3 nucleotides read TGCGCCAGCAGTCACGGACAGGGGTACACCGGGGAGCTGTTTTTT.